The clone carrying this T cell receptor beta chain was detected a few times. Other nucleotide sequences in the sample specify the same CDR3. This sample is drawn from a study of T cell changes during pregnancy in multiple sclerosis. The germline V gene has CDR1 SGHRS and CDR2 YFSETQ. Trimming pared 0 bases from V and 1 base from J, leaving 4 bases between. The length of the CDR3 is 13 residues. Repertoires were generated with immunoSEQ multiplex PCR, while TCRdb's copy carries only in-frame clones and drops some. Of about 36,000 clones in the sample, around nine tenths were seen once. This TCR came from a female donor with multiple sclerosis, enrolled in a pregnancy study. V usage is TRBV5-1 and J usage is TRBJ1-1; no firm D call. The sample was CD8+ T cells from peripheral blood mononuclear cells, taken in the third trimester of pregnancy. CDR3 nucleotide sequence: TGCGCCAGCAGCTTGGCAGGGAACACTGAAGCTTTCTTT. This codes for CASSLAGNTEAFF.